These 25 T cell receptor beta chains were sequenced from one sample in a study of Ad26.COV2.S vaccination and SARS-CoV-2 variants. Only in-frame clones appear in the TCRdb table, and some are missing; sequencing was by immunoSEQ multiplex PCR. The table includes 440,000 or so clones, about 90% detected once. Documented treatment: 15 to 20 received Ad26.COV2.S at low or high dose, single or two shots; about 5 received placebo; per-sample allocation not given. Sampling occurred on day 63 after the first vaccine or placebo injection. The specimen was peripheral blood, collected in a trial of Ad26.COV2.S vaccine versus placebo. These receptors were taken from a person between 18 and 59 years old who received the Ad26.COV2.S COVID-19 vaccine or a placebo.

The CDR3 coding sequence is TGTGCCAGCAGTGACCGGCGCGGGGGCGCAGATACGCAGTATTTT. Translation: CASSDRRGGADTQYF. The chain couples TRBV2 to TRBJ2-3; a possible D gene is TRBD2 (7 bases). CDR1 and CDR2 from the germline V gene are SNHLY and FYNNEI. Between the trimmed V and J ends, which lost 3 bases and 4 bases, there was a span of 14 bases. The CDR3 has 15 residues.

The genes are TRBV7-9 and TRBJ2-2; possibly TRBD2 for D (5 bases). This CDR3 has 17 residues. CDR1 and CDR2 (germline): SEHNR, FQNEAQ (reference sequence). V dropped 2 bases and J dropped 4 bases, with 17 bases sitting between them. CDR3 region: CASSLSVRGYGTGELFF. CDR3 bases: TGTGCCAGCAGCTTAAGTGTCCGGGGATACGGCACCGGGGAGCTGTTTTTT.

The genes are TRBV7-8 and TRBJ2-3, with 12 nucleotides matching TRBD2. CDR3 length: 18 amino acids. Trimming took 3 bases from V and 4 from J; bases not matched to a gene: 11. CDR1 is SGHVS and CDR2 is FQNEAQ in the germline V gene. CDR3 in amino acids: CASSLKTSGGGWADTQYF. The CDR3 DNA reads TGTGCCAGCAGCTTGAAGACTAGCGGGGGCGGGTGGGCAGATACGCAGTATTTT.

V usage is TRBV7-8 and J usage is TRBJ2-1, with TRBD2 matching 7 bases. The germline V gene encodes CDR1 SGHVS and CDR2 FQNEAQ. Trimming at V came to 6 bases and at J to 2 bases, leaving 4 bases not matched to a gene. The CDR3 has 14 amino acids. The CDR3 loop is CASSIRGAYNEQFF. The CDR3 coding sequence is TGTGCCAGCAGTATCCGGGGGGCCTACAATGAGCAGTTCTTC.

V gene TRBV5-1 combines with J gene TRBJ1-6, with 7 nucleotides matching TRBD1. With V trimmed by 3 bases and J by 6 bases, 3 bases remained unmatched. Germline V lookup: CDR1 SGHRS, CDR2 YFSETQ. The CDR3 has 14 residues. The CDR3, as DNA: TGCGCCAGCAGCTCGGGACAGTTTAATTCACCCCTCCACTTT. Its protein is CASSSGQFNSPLHF.

The rearrangement uses TRBV3-1 (or the pseudogene TRBV3-2) and TRBJ1-2; 10 bases align to TRBD1. Germline V lookup: CDR1 LGHDT, CDR2 YNNKEL (reference sequence). This CDR3 has 15 residues. V shed 0 bases, J shed 6 bases, and the junction held 4 bases outside the gene matches. The CDR3 loop reads CASSQEGTGVHGYTF. The CDR3 DNA reads TGTGCCAGCAGCCAAGAAGGGACAGGGGTTCATGGCTACACCTTC.

The genes are TRBV7-9 and TRBJ1-4, with a possible D match to TRBD1 (5 bases). Trimming took off 3 bases at V and 7 bases at J, with 9 bases between the two ends. From germline, CDR1 is SEHNR and CDR2 FQNEAQ (reference sequence). The CDR3 runs 13 residues. Here the CDR3 reads CASSFEGVEKLFF. Here the CDR3 DNA reads TGTGCCAGCAGCTTCGAAGGGGTTGAAAAACTGTTTTTT.

The chain combines TRBV29-1 with TRBJ1-4; a weak D match, TRBD1 (6 bases). CDR1 is SQVTM, CDR2 ANQGSEA, per germline. This CDR3 is 20 amino acids long. V was trimmed by 0 bases and J by 5 bases, leaving 28 bases between them. The CDR3 loop is CSVEERPRTANPRGNEKLFF. CDR3 coding DNA: TGCAGCGTTGAAGAACGGCCCAGGACCGCGAACCCTAGGGGGAATGAAAAACTGTTTTTT. The complete variable domain, with remaining parts taken from reference TRBV29-1 and TRBJ1-4, reads SAVISQKPSRDICQRGTSLTIQCQVDSQVTMMFWYRQQPGQSLTLIATANQGSEATYESGFVIDKFPISRPNLTFSTLTVSNMSPEDSSIYLCSVEERPRTANPRGNEKLFFGSGTQLSVL.

The rearrangement links TRBV6-2 or TRBV6-3 to TRBJ2-1; D gene ambiguous. Germline CDR1 MNHEY, CDR2 SVGEGT. The CDR3 has 14 amino acids. Trimming pared 2 bases from V and 10 bases from J, leaving 15 bases between. CDR3 bases: TGTGCCAGCAGTTACGACTGGGCCCCAGGAGAGCAGTTCTTC. It codes for CASSYDWAPGEQFF.

A note on this clone: A read error may produce the germline difference seen at one junction end. The chain employs TRBV28 and TRBJ2-7, with TRBD1 matching over 9 bases. Germline values: CDR1 MDHEN, CDR2 SYDVKM. The CDR3 is made up of 15 amino acids. CDR3 nucleotide sequence: TGTGCCAGCAGTTTCTCCGGGACAGGGAAAATAGAGGGTGTATTC. Its protein is CASSFSGTGKIEGVF.

This chain uses TRBV6-5 with TRBJ2-5; the D call may be TRBD1 or TRBD2 (6 bases each). The CDR3 runs 16 residues. With 2 bases removed from V and 2 bases from J, the gap between germline ends came to 15 bases. Germline values: CDR1 MNHEY, CDR2 SVGAGI. As DNA, the CDR3 is TGTGCCAGCAGTTACGTCGGGGGCGGATTACAAGAGACCCAGTACTTC. Protein sequence: CASSYVGGGLQETQYF.

This clone was recorded once. The CDR3 loop is CAWRRPGQGQNEQFF. In DNA form, the CDR3 reads TGTGCCTGGAGGCGGCCGGGACAGGGTCAAAATGAGCAGTTCTTC. The V and J genes are TRBV30 and TRBJ2-1; 9 bases fit TRBD1. V lost 3 bases and J lost 7; bases outside the gene matches: 10. Per the germline V gene, CDR1 is GTSNPN and CDR2 is SVGIG (reference sequence). The CDR3 is made up of 15 amino acids.

The chain employs TRBV20-1 and TRBJ1-2, with D unresolved. Per germline, CDR1 DFQATT and CDR2 SNEGSKA (reference sequence). The CDR3 length is 11 residues. Trimming removed 2 bases from V and 4 bases from J, with 5 bases in between. The CDR3 spells CSARSGYGYTF. The CDR3 DNA reads as TGCAGTGCTAGAAGTGGCTATGGCTACACCTTC.

The chain is built from TRBV4-1 and TRBJ2-7; D ambiguous. CDR1 is MGHRA and CDR2 is YSYEKL in the germline V gene. CDR3 length: 13 residues. V lost 5 bases and J 1 base, leaving 9 bases between the germline ends. Written as DNA, the CDR3 is TGCGCCAGCAGCGAAGGAGCGTCCTACGAGCAGTACTTC. Its protein product is CASSEGASYEQYF.

CDR3 sequence (DNA): TGTGCCAGTAGTATCTGGGGGTCTTACAATGAGCAGTTCTTC. Protein sequence: CASSIWGSYNEQFF. The rearrangement uses TRBV19 and TRBJ2-1; D possibly uses TRBD1 or TRBD2 (5 bases each). Germline values: CDR1 LNHDA, CDR2 SQIVND (reference sequence). Deletions cut 3 bases from V and 4 bases from J, with 10 bases between. This CDR3 comprises 14 residues. Supplemented by reference TRBV19 and TRBJ2-1, the full variable domain reads DGGITQSPKYLFRKEGQNVTLSCEQNLNHDAMYWYRQDPGQGLRLIYYSQIVNDFQKGDIAEGYSVSREKKESFPLTVTSAQKNPTAFYLCASSIWGSYNEQFFGPGTRLTVL.

The genes are TRBV28 and TRBJ1-5; D gene unclear. The CDR3 loop spans 15 amino acids. Germline-derived CDR1 and CDR2 are MDHEN and SYDVKM. Trimming took off 4 bases at V and 3 bases at J, with 13 bases between the two ends. Here the CDR3 reads CASSSGDRDNQPQHF. The CDR3, as DNA: TGTGCCAGCAGTTCCGGAGATCGGGACAATCAGCCCCAGCATTTT.

The rearrangement uses TRBV9 and TRBJ1-6; D may be TRBD1 (6 bases). V dropped 4 bases and J dropped 6 bases, with 14 bases sitting between them. The CDR3 loop spans 15 amino acids. CDR1 SGDLS and CDR2 YYNGEE come from the germline V gene. For the CDR3, the DNA is TGTGCCAGCAGCTCCGAAGGCAGGGGTAATTCACCCCTCCACTTT. It yields the protein CASSSEGRGNSPLHF.

The chain couples TRBV5-6 to TRBJ1-2, with D unresolved. V was clipped by 1 base and J by 3 bases, with 10 bases between them. This CDR3 contains 14 residues. Germline V gene lookup returns CDR1 SGHDT and CDR2 YYEEEE. The CDR3 region has the DNA TGTGCCAGCAGCTTGTCCGGGGTTTACTATGGCTACACCTTC. This sequence encodes CASSLSGVYYGYTF.

V is TRBV10-1 and J is TRBJ2-1, with D possibly being TRBD2 (7 bases). V lost 8 bases and J lost 7, with 15 bases in between. Germline lookup yields CDR1 WNHNN and CDR2 SYGVQD (reference sequence). This CDR3 has 13 amino acids. The CDR3 is CASQGGARNEQFF. The CDR3 region has the DNA TGCGCCAGCCAAGGGGGGGCCAGAAATGAGCAGTTCTTC.

This clone occurred a few times. The chain carries TRBV19 and TRBJ1-2; 7 nucleotides match TRBD1. CDR3 size: 15 residues. Germline V CDR1 and CDR2: LNHDA, SQIVND (reference sequence). J lost 3 bases, V lost 4 bases, and 8 bases had no gene match. The CDR3 bases are TGTGCCAGTAGTACCGGGGACAGTATTTACTATGGCTACACCTTC. Translating it yields CASSTGDSIYYGYTF.

The rearrangement links TRBV7-2 to TRBJ1-1; D might be TRBD1 (5 bases). The CDR3 has 14 amino acids. CDR1 is SGHTA, CDR2 FQGNSA, per germline. V dropped 1 base and J dropped 5 bases, with 11 bases sitting between them. CDR3 sequence reads: CASSLGGGRTEAFF. The DNA for the CDR3 is TGTGCCAGCAGCTTAGGTGGGGGTAGGACTGAAGCTTTCTTT. Full variable domain (remainder filled in from reference TRBV7-2 and TRBJ1-1): GAGVSQSPSNKVTEKGKDVELRCDPISGHTALYWYRQSLGQGLEFLIYFQGNSAPDKSGLPSDRFSAERTGGSVSTLTIQRTQQEDSAVYLCASSLGGGRTEAFFGQGTRLTVV.

In DNA form, the CDR3 reads TGTGCCAGCAGTTACTCCTCACCTGGGAGCTCCTACGAGCAGTACTTC. Encoded protein: CASSYSSPGSSYEQYF. V gene TRBV6-2 or TRBV6-3 combines with J gene TRBJ2-7; a weak D match, TRBD2 (5 bases). Trimming stripped 0 bases from V and 0 bases from J, with 12 bases between. Germline V gene lookup returns CDR1 MNHEY and CDR2 SVGEGT. CDR3 length: 16 residues.

The J gene is TRBJ2-5, the V gene TRBV4-1; no firm D call. The germline CDR1 and CDR2 sequences are MGHRA and YSYEKL. V dropped 6 bases and J dropped 2 bases, with 13 bases sitting between them. This CDR3 is 14 amino acids long. The CDR3 DNA reads as TGCGCCAGCAGTCAACCCTGGGGACAAGAGACCCAGTACTTC. It translates to CASSQPWGQETQYF.

The chain links TRBV2 to TRBJ1-2, with no clear D. This CDR3 contains 15 residues. Germline CDR1 and CDR2: SNHLY and FYNNEI. The V gene lost 7 bases and the J gene lost 3 bases, with 18 bases spanning the gap. The CDR3 protein is CASTILQAGDYGYTF. Here the CDR3 DNA reads TGTGCCAGCACCATCCTGCAGGCAGGAGACTATGGCTACACCTTC. The full variable domain, its missing parts supplied by reference TRBV2 and TRBJ1-2, is EPEVTQTPSHQVTQMGQEVILRCVPISNHLYFYWYRQILGQKVEFLVSFYNNEISEKSEIFDDQFSVERPDGSNFTLKIRSTKLEDSAMYFCASTILQAGDYGYTFGSGTRLTVV.

The rearrangement uses TRBV18 and TRBJ1-1, with D tentatively TRBD1 (5 bases). Germline V gives CDR1 KGHSH, CDR2 LQKENI. The CDR3 is 13 residues long. Trimming cost V 8 bases and J 1 base, with 11 bases left between them. CDR3 nucleotides: TGTGCCAGCACGAACGGACAGAACACTGAAGCTTTCTTT. It encodes CASTNGQNTEAFF.